These 18 T cell receptor beta chains were sequenced from one sample in a study of blood T cell repertoires in COVID-19. Measured with immunoSEQ multiplex PCR; TCRdb has only the in-frame clones, and not every one. This table holds under 200,000 clones, around 74% found once. The sample taken for sequencing was peripheral blood. The receptors derive from a woman aged 80 or over with acute or convalescent COVID-19.

The V and J genes are TRBV18 and TRBJ2-1; 9 bases align to TRBD2. With V trimmed by 1 base and J by 4 bases, 5 bases remained unmatched. CDR3 length: 16 amino acids. Germline CDR1 reads KGHSH; CDR2 reads LQKENI. The CDR3, as DNA: TGTGCCAGCTCACCACTAGCGGGGGTGGGATACAATGAGCAGTTCTTC. Amino acid sequence: CASSPLAGVGYNEQFF.

This clone was seen a handful of times. The chain joins TRBV2 to TRBJ2-7; TRBD2 agrees at 10 bases. The CDR3 spans 13 residues. Unmatched junction bases numbered 4, after V lost 10 bases and J lost 1 base. Germline CDR1 SNHLY, CDR2 FYNNEI. In DNA, the CDR3 is TGTGCCACCAGGACTAGCGGTTCCTACGAGCAGTACTTC. Amino acids: CATRTSGSYEQYF. Supplemented by reference TRBV2 and TRBJ2-7, the full variable domain reads EPEVTQTPSHQVTQMGQEVILRCVPISNHLYFYWYRQILGQKVEFLVSFYNNEISEKSEIFDDQFSVERPDGSNFTLKIRSTKLEDSAMYFCATRTSGSYEQYFGPGTRLTVT.

This chain links TRBV7-2 with TRBJ2-7; perhaps TRBD2 as D (5 bases). This CDR3 contains 15 residues. Between the trimmed V and J ends, which lost 1 base and 2 bases, there was a span of 12 bases. Per germline, CDR1 SGHTA and CDR2 FQGNSA. Here the CDR3 DNA reads TGTGCCAGCAGCTTAGAAGCGGACCCAACCTACGAGCAGTACTTC. It is translated as CASSLEADPTYEQYF.

J is TRBJ2-3 and V is TRBV5-4; no firm D call. Germline loops: CDR1 SGHNT, CDR2 YYREEE (reference sequence). Trimming took 3 bases from V and 4 from J, leaving 3 bases between them. This CDR3 region has 11 residues. The DNA of the CDR3 is TGTGCCAGCAGCTCCTCAGATACGCAGTATTTT. Translated: CASSSSDTQYF.

This sequence joins TRBV25-1 and TRBJ1-2; D is undetermined. Germline-derived CDR1 and CDR2 are MGHDK and SYGVNS. Deletions cut 0 bases from V and 3 bases from J, with 8 bases between. The CDR3 is made up of 14 amino acids. Written as DNA, the CDR3 is TGTGCCAGCAGTGAATATTCCTCCCACTATGGCTACACCTTC. Translating gives CASSEYSSHYGYTF.

The chain carries TRBV3-1 (or the pseudogene TRBV3-2) and TRBJ2-2; 9 positions match TRBD2. The V and J ends lost 4 bases and 4 bases, in that order; junction bases with no gene match: 4. This CDR3 contains 15 residues. The germline CDR1 and CDR2 sequences are LGHDT and YNNKEL (reference sequence). The CDR3 DNA follows: TGTGCCAGCAGCCCATTAGCGGGGGCCACCGGGGAGCTGTTTTTT. It is translated as CASSPLAGATGELFF.

CDR3 protein: CASSRMTSAETQYF. The CDR3 DNA sequence: TGTGCCAGCAGCCGGATGACTAGTGCGGAGACCCAGTACTTC. This sequence joins TRBV7-2 and TRBJ2-5, with TRBD2 as a possible D gene (6 bases). V shed 5 bases and J shed 5 bases, with 15 bases lying between them. The CDR3 totals 14 residues. Germline V lookup: CDR1 SGHTA, CDR2 FQGNSA.

This clone was counted between two and nine times. This chain connects TRBV4-2 to TRBJ1-1; D unclear. V lost 6 bases and J 2 bases, leaving 19 bases between the germline ends. The CDR3 has 16 residues. The V gene's germline CDR1 is LGHNA and CDR2 YNFKEQ. The DNA of the CDR3 is TGTGCCAGCAGTCGGAAGGTTCGGGGTCATAACACTGAAGCTTTCTTT. Its translation: CASSRKVRGHNTEAFF.

This clone was counted a few times. The genes are TRBV5-4 and TRBJ2-2, with D hard to call. CDR1 is SGHNT and CDR2 is YYREEE in the germline V gene (reference sequence). The CDR3 is made up of 14 amino acids. V was clipped by 4 bases and J by 4 bases, with 11 bases between them. DNA of the CDR3: TGTGCCAGCAGCCGCGAAACTTTCACCGGGGAGCTGTTTTTT. It yields the protein CASSRETFTGELFF.

The chain combines TRBV6-1 with TRBJ2-1; 7 nucleotides line up with TRBD1. Trimming took 7 bases from V and 4 from J; bases not matched to a gene: 16. CDR1 MNHNS and CDR2 SASEGT come from the germline V gene. This CDR3 contains 17 residues. The CDR3 DNA reads TGTGCCAGCATTGAGGACAGGCCATACGGAATTTACAATGAGCAGTTCTTC. Translating it yields CASIEDRPYGIYNEQFF.

V is TRBV5-1 and J is TRBJ2-7; 8 nucleotides match TRBD1. V lost 2 bases, J lost 1 base, and 5 bases stayed unmatched. The length of the CDR3 is 15 residues. Germline CDR1 and CDR2: SGHRS and YFSETQ. The CDR3 sequence: CASSFSGQVSYEQYF. CDR3 bases: TGCGCCAGCAGCTTTTCGGGACAGGTGTCCTACGAGCAGTACTTC.

The rearrangement uses TRBV5-1 and TRBJ1-6; D is unresolved. Germline-derived CDR1 and CDR2 are SGHRS and YFSETQ. V was shortened by 5 bases and J by 5 bases, with 5 bases between the two germline ends. The CDR3 is 12 residues long. The CDR3 loop reads CASSLNNSPLHF. DNA for the CDR3: TGCGCCAGCAGTCTAAATAATTCACCCCTCCACTTT.

CDR3 in amino acids: CASSYLRESVYEQYF. In DNA form, the CDR3 reads TGTGCCAGCAGTTACTTGCGGGAGTCAGTCTACGAGCAGTACTTC. The chain is built from TRBV6-5 and TRBJ2-7; 7 bases fit TRBD2. CDR1 and CDR2 from the germline V gene are MNHEY and SVGAGI. The CDR3 loop spans 15 amino acids. J was trimmed by 3 bases and V by 1 base; bases with no gene match: 6.

V and J are TRBV6-2 or TRBV6-3 and TRBJ1-1, with TRBD1 as a possible D gene (6 bases). Germline loops: CDR1 MNHEY, CDR2 SVGEGT. The CDR3 loop spans 13 amino acids. V was trimmed by 2 bases and J by 7 bases, leaving 11 bases between them. The CDR3 DNA follows: TGTGCCAGCAGTTACGATCCAGGGGTTGAAGCTTTCTTT. It yields the protein CASSYDPGVEAFF.

The chain links TRBV7-3 to TRBJ2-4, with 12 nucleotides matching TRBD2. Germline CDR1 reads SGHTA; CDR2 reads FQGTGA. V lost 2 bases, J lost 3 bases, and 11 bases stayed unmatched. The CDR3 is made up of 19 amino acids. The CDR3 sequence: CASSLHPLAGGSRKNIQYF. Written as DNA, the CDR3 is TGTGCCAGCAGCTTACACCCACTAGCGGGGGGATCCCGCAAAAACATTCAGTACTTC.

The J gene is TRBJ1-3, the V gene TRBV11-2; possible D gene TRBD1, 5 bases. This CDR3 has 14 residues. CDR1 and CDR2 from the germline V gene are SGHAT and FQNNGV. V was clipped by 10 bases and J by 3 bases, with 16 bases between them. The CDR3 here is CATQARGFGNTIYF. CDR3 nucleotides: TGTGCCACCCAGGCAAGGGGATTTGGAAACACCATATATTTT.

This chain uses TRBV19 with TRBJ2-5; D ambiguous. Germline V gene data show CDR1 as LNHDA and CDR2 as SQIVND (reference sequence). This CDR3 spans 12 amino acids. V was pared by 1 base and J by 3 bases, with 3 bases between. The CDR3 is CASSIGEETQYF. CDR3 sequence (DNA): TGTGCCAGTAGTATAGGAGAAGAGACCCAGTACTTC.

The rearrangement joins TRBV2 to TRBJ1-1; a possible D gene is TRBD1 (5 bases). V was shortened by 5 bases and J by 5 bases, with 18 bases between the two germline ends. Germline CDR1 reads SNHLY; CDR2 reads FYNNEI. CDR3 length: 15 amino acids. CDR3 sequence (DNA): TGTGCCAGCAGTTCGTTAAGGGGTCCCGATACTGAAGCTTTCTTT. This translates into CASSSLRGPDTEAFF.